This entry lists 31 T cell receptor beta chains sequenced from one sample in a study of tumor-infiltrating lymphocytes in primary liver carcinoma (dated by TCRdb to the late 2010s). Data came from an Illumina HiSeq 2500. TCRbeta-specific cDNA was reverse-transcribed from about 500 ng total RNA using a constant-region primer and ProtoScript II reverse transcriptase. Construction of the TCRbeta libraries relied on three nested rounds of multiplex PCR, following a slightly modified ARM-PCR procedure. Each of the first two PCR rounds ran for around 10 cycles using multiplex TRBV1-TRBV30 forward primers together with a Cbeta reverse primer. TCRdb itself trimmed the public reads at Q25 with fastp, ran MiXCR and retained productive beta chains. Entries are consolidated by CDR3 protein sequence, retaining the most common genes and DNA. The sample data list 300,000 to 350,000 distinct CDR3 sequences, and approximately 58% of these were observed just once. The leading ten clones occupy 15% to 20% of the sample.

Blood RNA was extracted from unsorted whole blood with TRIzol reagent; germline DNA came from the DNeasy Blood & Tissue kit. Sequenced sample: peripheral blood. The receptors come from a woman aged 30 to 39 with primary liver carcinoma and hepatitis B virus infection.

This clonotype has only one observation. The chain combines TRBV11-2 with TRBJ1-1, with D perhaps matching TRBD1 (5 bases). Trimming pared 8 bases from V and 4 bases from J, leaving 20 bases between. The CDR3 runs 15 residues. CDR1 is SGHAT, CDR2 FQNNGV, per germline. The CDR3 sequence: CASGPYWGGITEAFF. In nucleotides, the CDR3 is TGTGCCAGCGGCCCCTATTGGGGGGGAATCACTGAAGCTTTCTTT. Full variable domain (remainder filled in from reference TRBV11-2 and TRBJ1-1): EAGVAQSPRYKIIEKRQSVAFWCNPISGHATLYWYQQILGQGPKLLIQFQNNGVVDDSQLPKDRFSAERLKGVDSTLKIQPAKLEDSAVYLCASGPYWGGITEAFFGQGTRLTVV.

CDR3 DNA: TGTGTCAACAGATTAAATTTCCGGGACATTCAGTACTTC. Translating gives CVNRLNFRDIQYF. The rearrangement uses TRBV11-3 and TRBJ2-4; no definite D call. The CDR3 spans 13 residues. Germline V gene sequence: CDR1 SGHNT, CDR2 YENEEA.

This chain connects TRBV7-6 to TRBJ1-3; the D gene is possibly TRBD1 (5 bases). Trimming removed 5 bases from V and 0 bases from J, with 11 bases in between. CDR1 and CDR2 (germline): SGHVS, FNYEAQ. This CDR3 has 15 amino acids. This chain's CDR3 is CASSRDPCSGNTIYF. CDR3 sequence (DNA): TGTGCCAGCAGCCGGGACCCATGCTCTGGAAACACCATATATTTT.

Ten or more counts support this clonotype. An end of the junction does not agree with germline; a read error may underlie this. The chain combines TRBV4-2 with TRBJ2-1, with D uncertain. The CDR3 runs 14 residues. Per the germline V gene, CDR1 is LGHNA and CDR2 is YNFKEQ. The DNA for the CDR3 is TGTGCCAGCAGCCAAGAACCCCTCTACGATGAGCAGTTCTTC. Translated: CASSQEPLYDEQFF.

This clonotype appeared a single time. Germline and junction disagree at one end, which may indicate a read error. This chain joins TRBV11-2 and TRBJ1-1; D gene unclear. The CDR3 has 12 residues. CDR1 and CDR2 from the germline V gene are SGHAT and FQNNGV. DNA of the CDR3: TGTGCCAGCAGTTTAGGCCCCGCTGAAGCCTTCTTT. Translation gives CASSLGPAEAFF. Together with reference TRBV11-2 and TRBJ1-1, the CDR3 gives the full variable domain: EAGVAQSPRYKIIEKRQSVAFWCNPISGHATLYWYQQILGQGPKLLIQFQNNGVVDDSQLPKDRFSAERLKGVDSTLKIQPAKLEDSAVYLCASSLGPAEAFFGQGTRLTVV.

This chain uses TRBV12-3 or TRBV12-4 with TRBJ2-7, with unresolved D. The CDR3 is made up of 12 amino acids. The V gene lost 10 bases and the J gene lost 6 bases, with 16 bases spanning the gap. DNA for the CDR3: TGTGCCAACAGCCAATTTAGGCTCGAGCAGTACTTC. Its translation: CANSQFRLEQYF.

In regard to this clonotype: A much larger clone differs by one base, so this may be a read error. V and J are TRBV6-5 and TRBJ2-2; perhaps TRBD2 as D (5 bases). Trimming took 8 bases from V and 3 from J, leaving 16 bases between them. Per germline, CDR1 MNHEY and CDR2 SVGAGI. The CDR3 has 15 residues. The CDR3 DNA sequence: TGTGCCAGCCGAGACGCGCGGGCATACACCGGGGAGCTGTTTTTT. Its protein is CASRDARAYTGELFF.

There are many counts of this clonotype. The V gene is TRBV12-3 or TRBV12-4, the J gene TRBJ2-2; D is ambiguous. The CDR3 runs 16 residues. V was cut by 5 bases and J by 2 bases, with 15 bases left in between. The CDR3 is CASSLLLTSNTGELFF. In DNA form, the CDR3 reads TGTGCCAGCAGTCTTCTCCTCACCTCCAACACCGGGGAGCTGTTTTTT.

Turning to this clonotype: A read error may produce the germline difference seen at one junction end. V gene TRBV11-2 combines with J gene TRBJ2-1, with TRBD2 as a possible D gene (6 bases). The CDR3 sequence is 14 residues long. Germline V gene lookup returns CDR1 SGHAT and CDR2 FQNNGV. The CDR3 sequence: CAISLGTARNEQFF. In DNA form, the CDR3 reads TGTGCCATCAGCTTAGGGACTGCCCGCAATGAGCAGTTCTTC.

This clonotype was recorded many times. The chain uses TRBV6-5 and TRBJ2-7; 9 positions match TRBD1. Per germline, CDR1 MNHEY and CDR2 SVGAGI. The CDR3 has 14 residues. J was trimmed by 5 bases and V by 5 bases; bases with no gene match: 7. The CDR3 DNA reads TGTGCCAGCAGTGTCCGGGACAGGGCCCACGAGCAGTACTTC. Translation gives CASSVRDRAHEQYF.

In the case of this clonotype: The junction departs from germline at one end; a sequencing error may be responsible. The rearrangement joins TRBV11-3 to TRBJ2-7, with 8 bases fitting TRBD2. Germline loops: CDR1 SGHNT, CDR2 YENEEA. This CDR3 comprises 16 residues. The CDR3 region has the DNA TGTGCCAGCAGCATTGCCCCCGGGACTAGTAAATACGGGCAGTACTTC. Protein: CASSIAPGTSKYGQYF.

In the case of this clonotype: A much larger clone sits a single nucleotide away, making a read error possible. The V gene is TRBV6-5, the J gene TRBJ2-5, with 9 bases aligning to TRBD1. Germline V gives CDR1 MNHEY, CDR2 SVGAGI. CDR3 length equals 15 residues. CDR3 residues: CASSPWTGEGETLYF. The CDR3 DNA is TGTGCCAGCAGTCCATGGACAGGGGAGGGGGAGACCCTGTACTTC.

Comments on this clonotype: A read error is possible here, since a much larger clone lies one base away. The rearrangement joins TRBV4-3 to TRBJ2-6; tentative D call: TRBD1 (5 bases). Germline CDR1 is LGHNA and CDR2 is YSLEER. CDR3 size: 14 residues. The CDR3 spells CASSQGSGANALTF. CDR3 nucleotide sequence: TGCGCCAGCAGCCAAGGGAGTGGGGCCAACGCCCTGACTTTC.

As to this clonotype: A much larger clone differs from this one at a single base, so this may be a read error. The CDR3 bases are TGCAGCGCCCGGGAGGTCGGGAGGACCCAGTACTTC. This encodes CSAREVGRTQYF. This chain uses TRBV29-1 with TRBJ2-5; TRBD2 matches 7 bases. After removal of 7 bases from V and 7 bases from J, the junction contained 9 bases not matched to a gene. Germline V gene data show CDR1 as SQVTM and CDR2 as ANQGSEA. The CDR3 spans 12 residues.

This clonotype was recorded a few times. The chain is built from TRBV12-3 or TRBV12-4 and TRBJ2-1; D remains unclear. The CDR3 has 19 residues. The V end lost 4 bases, the J end lost 0 bases, and 22 bases lay between the germline ends. The DNA of the CDR3 is TGTGCCAGCAGTTCCTCCGCTCGCTTTCTAGTGAACTCCTACAATGAGCAGTTCTTC. Translated, it gives CASSSSARFLVNSYNEQFF.

About this clonotype: Mismatch with germline at one junction end may stem from a read error. The rearrangement joins TRBV6-2 or TRBV6-3 to TRBJ2-7, with TRBD2 matching 7 bases. Germline V gene data show CDR1 as MNHEY and CDR2 as SVGEGT. The CDR3 covers 14 residues. Written as DNA, the CDR3 is TGTGTCAGCAGTTACAAGCGGGGTACCTACGAGCAGTACTTC. Its translation is CVSSYKRGTYEQYF.

The rearrangement links TRBV29-1 to TRBJ1-2, with a possible D match to TRBD1 (5 bases). The germline V gene encodes CDR1 SQVTM and CDR2 ANQGSEA. The CDR3 is 14 amino acids. The V and J ends lost 1 base and 2 bases respectively, with 11 bases between them. The CDR3 reads CSVEAQERNYGYTF. DNA for the CDR3: TGCAGCGTTGAAGCACAGGAACGAAACTATGGCTACACCTTC.

This chain connects TRBV4-3 to TRBJ2-7, with D hard to call. The CDR3 is made up of 15 amino acids. Per the germline V gene, CDR1 is LGHNA and CDR2 is YSLEER. V lost 0 bases and J lost 6, with 15 bases in between. The CDR3 loop is CASSQDHAVSVEQYF. Written as DNA, the CDR3 is TGCGCCAGCAGCCAAGATCACGCAGTCTCCGTCGAGCAGTACTTC.

Concerning this clonotype itself: A single base separates this from a much larger clone, so it may be a read error. This CDR3 is missing its conserved last phenylalanine or tryptophan, likely due to a read error. The rearrangement links TRBV6-5 to TRBJ1-1; TRBD1 might be the D (6 bases). This CDR3 has 12 residues. Germline loops: CDR1 MNHEY, CDR2 SVGAGI. V was pared by 7 bases and J by 2 bases, with 8 bases between. In nucleotides, the CDR3 is TGTGCCAGCAAGGGACACAACACTGAAGCTTTCTCT. It yields the protein CASKGHNTEAFS.

About this clonotype: With a much larger clone just one base away, this may be a read error. The V gene is TRBV4-2, the J gene TRBJ1-1, with TRBD1 matching over 7 bases. The V gene's germline CDR1 is LGHNA and CDR2 YNFKEQ. The CDR3 contains 17 residues. The CDR3 bases are TGTGCCTGCAGCCAAGAAAATCGACAGGGATTGGGCACTGAAGCTTTCTTT. Its protein product is CACSQENRQGLGTEAFF.

The chain links TRBV7-8 to TRBJ2-5; D is possibly TRBD1 (6 bases). V lost 1 base to trimming and J lost 1 base, with 7 bases between them. The germline V gene encodes CDR1 SGHVS and CDR2 FQNEAQ. This CDR3 has 14 amino acids. CDR3 coding DNA: TGTGCCAGCAGCTTAGTCAGGGGCCAAGAGACCCAGTACTTC. It translates to CASSLVRGQETQYF.

Only a few counts were recorded for this clonotype. The genes are TRBV5-4 and TRBJ1-1; 8 positions agree with TRBD1. J was trimmed by 3 bases and V by 5 bases; bases with no gene match: 6. The CDR3 consists of 14 residues. Germline CDR1 reads SGHNT; CDR2 reads YYREEE (reference sequence). DNA for the CDR3: TGTGCCAGCAGTCAGGGACAGGCCTACACTGAAGCTTTCTTT. It is translated as CASSQGQAYTEAFF.

This clonotype showed up just a few times. The chain carries TRBV30 and TRBJ2-2; 7 bases line up with TRBD1. V was clipped by 4 bases and J by 3 bases; unmatched bases: 2. This CDR3 contains 13 residues. From germline, CDR1 is GTSNPN and CDR2 SVGIG (reference sequence). CDR3 in DNA: TGTGCCTGGACAGGGGGTTACACCGGGGAGCTGTTTTTT. Residues: CAWTGGYTGELFF.

This chain uses TRBV7-9 with TRBJ2-4; 11 bases map to TRBD2. The CDR3 sequence is 16 residues long. Germline V CDR1 and CDR2: SEHNR, FQNEAQ (reference sequence). The V gene end was trimmed by 6 bases and the J gene end by 5 bases; junction bases not matched to a gene: 9. The CDR3 spells CASSFSGRVKENIQYF. CDR3 coding DNA: TGTGCCAGCAGTTTTAGCGGGAGGGTCAAGGAAAACATTCAGTACTTC.

The chain is built from TRBV30 and TRBJ1-3; the D gene is possibly TRBD1 (6 bases). V was clipped by 5 bases and J by 2 bases, with 13 bases between them. CDR3 length equals 14 residues. The germline gives CDR1 GTSNPN, CDR2 SVGIG (reference sequence). CDR3 amino acids: CAWARDRTGNTIYF. Here the CDR3 DNA reads TGTGCCTGGGCCCGTGACAGGACTGGAAACACCATATATTTT.

The table lists this clonotype with a few counts. The V gene is TRBV12-5, the J gene TRBJ1-1; D is perhaps TRBD1 (5 bases). The ends were cut back, 6 bases at V and 7 bases at J, with 12 bases in the middle. The CDR3 is 12 residues long. Germline CDR1 and CDR2: LGHNT and FRNRAP. The CDR3 loop reads CASGLGGIEAFF. CDR3 nucleotides: TGTGCTAGTGGCCTGGGGGGGATTGAAGCTTTCTTT.

The rearrangement joins TRBV7-3 to TRBJ2-2, with a weak D call TRBD2 (6 bases). From germline, CDR1 is SGHTA and CDR2 FQGTGA. CDR3 size: 13 residues. The V end was cut by 5 bases, the J end by 5 bases, with 9 bases between. CDR3 amino acids: CASSHGLTGELFF. DNA for the CDR3: TGTGCCAGCAGCCACGGACTAACCGGGGAGCTGTTTTTT.

This clonotype was counted at least ten times. The gene calls are TRBV12-3 or TRBV12-4 and TRBJ2-3; D tentatively reads TRBD1 or TRBD2 (5 bases each). This CDR3 spans 11 amino acids. V lost 10 bases and J lost 8, with 13 bases in between. The CDR3 reads CATGTAGTQYF. CDR3 nucleotide sequence: TGTGCCACCGGGACCGCAGGTACGCAGTATTTT.

In this sample, this clonotype turned up a few times. J is TRBJ2-1 and V is TRBV7-9; 16 nucleotides match TRBD2. In germline, CDR1 is SEHNR, CDR2 FQNEAQ (reference sequence). V shed 1 base, J shed 1 base, and the junction held 4 bases outside the gene matches. The CDR3 spans 19 residues. The CDR3 coding sequence is TGTGCCAGCAGCTTAGTGGGACTAGCGGGAGGGCCGTCCTACAATGAGCAGTTCTTC. This codes for CASSLVGLAGGPSYNEQFF.

This rearrangement joins TRBV29-1 to TRBJ1-2, with 10 nucleotides matching TRBD1. Trimming cost V 7 bases and J 6 bases; bases outside gene matches: 8. The CDR3 is made up of 13 amino acids. Looked up from germline, CDR1 is SQVTM and CDR2 is ANQGSEA. The CDR3 DNA is TGCAGCGCTGGAGACAGGGGGCGCGATGGCTACACCTTC. It codes for CSAGDRGRDGYTF.

Note on this clonotype: The germline gene is not matched at one end of the junction; a read error may be the cause. J is TRBJ1-1 and V is TRBV5-5; weak D call: TRBD1 (5 bases). CDR1 is SGHKS and CDR2 is YYEKEE in the germline V gene (reference sequence). This CDR3 region has 15 residues. The CDR3 region has the DNA TGTGCCTGCAGTTCAGGGACGGGTGTAAACACTGAAGCTTTCTTT. Amino acid sequence: CACSSGTGVNTEAFF.